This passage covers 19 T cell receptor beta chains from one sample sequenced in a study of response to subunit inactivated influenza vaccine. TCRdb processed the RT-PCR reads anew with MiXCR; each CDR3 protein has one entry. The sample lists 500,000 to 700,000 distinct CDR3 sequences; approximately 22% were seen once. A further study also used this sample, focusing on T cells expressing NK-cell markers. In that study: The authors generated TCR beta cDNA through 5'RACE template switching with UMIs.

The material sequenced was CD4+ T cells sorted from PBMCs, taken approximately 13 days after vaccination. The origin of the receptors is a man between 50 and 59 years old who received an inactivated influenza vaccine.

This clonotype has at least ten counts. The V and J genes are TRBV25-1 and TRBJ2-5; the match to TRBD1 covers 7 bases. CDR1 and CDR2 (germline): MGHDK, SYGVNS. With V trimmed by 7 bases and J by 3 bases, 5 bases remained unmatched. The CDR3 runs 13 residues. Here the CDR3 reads CASIDDREETQYF. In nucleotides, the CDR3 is TGTGCCAGCATCGATGACAGGGAAGAGACCCAGTACTTC.

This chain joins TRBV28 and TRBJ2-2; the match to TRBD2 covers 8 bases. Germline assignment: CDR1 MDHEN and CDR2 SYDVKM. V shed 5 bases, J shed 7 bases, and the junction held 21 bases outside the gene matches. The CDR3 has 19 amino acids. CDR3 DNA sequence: TGTGCCAGCAGTCCACCCCATTCGGGGGGGGGCCGATTAGGCGGGGAGCTGTTTTTT. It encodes CASSPPHSGGGRLGGELFF. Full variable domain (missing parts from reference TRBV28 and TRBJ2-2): DVKVTQSSRYLVKRTGEKVFLECVQDMDHENMFWYRQDPGLGLRLIYFSYDVKMKEKGDIPEGYSVSREKKERFSLILESASTNQTSMYLCASSPPHSGGGRLGGELFFGEGSRLTVL.

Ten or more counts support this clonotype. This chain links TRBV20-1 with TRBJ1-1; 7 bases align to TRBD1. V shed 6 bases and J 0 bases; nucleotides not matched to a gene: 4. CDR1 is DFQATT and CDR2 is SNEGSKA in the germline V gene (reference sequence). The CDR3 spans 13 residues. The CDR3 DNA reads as TGCAGTGCCCCACAGGGGTTGAACACTGAAGCTTTCTTT. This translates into CSAPQGLNTEAFF.

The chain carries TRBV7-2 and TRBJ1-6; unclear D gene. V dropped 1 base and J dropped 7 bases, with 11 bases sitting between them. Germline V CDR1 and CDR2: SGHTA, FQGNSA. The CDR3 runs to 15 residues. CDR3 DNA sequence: TGTGCCAGCAGCTTAGGGGTGATCGGCAATTCACCCCTCCACTTT. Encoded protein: CASSLGVIGNSPLHF.

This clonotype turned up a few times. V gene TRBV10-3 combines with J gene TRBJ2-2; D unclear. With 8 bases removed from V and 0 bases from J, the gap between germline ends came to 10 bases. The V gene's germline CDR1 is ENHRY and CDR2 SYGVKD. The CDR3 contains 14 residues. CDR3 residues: CAIALGSNTGELFF. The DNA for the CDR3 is TGTGCCATCGCCCTAGGATCGAACACCGGGGAGCTGTTTTTT.

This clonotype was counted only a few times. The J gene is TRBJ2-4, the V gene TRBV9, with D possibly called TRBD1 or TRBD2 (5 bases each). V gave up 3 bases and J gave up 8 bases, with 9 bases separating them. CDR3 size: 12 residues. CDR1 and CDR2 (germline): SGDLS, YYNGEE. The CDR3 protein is CASSAGQDIQYF. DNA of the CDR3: TGTGCCAGCAGCGCGGGGCAGGACATTCAGTACTTC.

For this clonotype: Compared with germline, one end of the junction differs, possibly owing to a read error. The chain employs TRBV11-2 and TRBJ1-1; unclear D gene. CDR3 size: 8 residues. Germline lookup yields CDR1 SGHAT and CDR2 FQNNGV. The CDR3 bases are TGTGCCAGCAGCCCCTGGGGCTTT. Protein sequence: CASSPWGF.

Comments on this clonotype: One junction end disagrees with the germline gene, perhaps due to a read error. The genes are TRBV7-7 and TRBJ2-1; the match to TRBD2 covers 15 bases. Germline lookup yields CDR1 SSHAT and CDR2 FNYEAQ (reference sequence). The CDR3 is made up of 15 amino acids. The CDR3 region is CASSMGLAGGDEQFF. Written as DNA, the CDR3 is TGTGCTAGCAGCATGGGACTAGCGGGGGGCGATGAGCAGTTCTTC.

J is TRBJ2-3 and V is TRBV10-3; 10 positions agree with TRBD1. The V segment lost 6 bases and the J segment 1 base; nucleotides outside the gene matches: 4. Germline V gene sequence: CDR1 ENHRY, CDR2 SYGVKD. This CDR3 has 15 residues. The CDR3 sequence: CAISAGTGGTDTQYF. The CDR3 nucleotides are TGTGCCATCAGCGCCGGGACAGGGGGCACAGATACGCAGTATTTT.

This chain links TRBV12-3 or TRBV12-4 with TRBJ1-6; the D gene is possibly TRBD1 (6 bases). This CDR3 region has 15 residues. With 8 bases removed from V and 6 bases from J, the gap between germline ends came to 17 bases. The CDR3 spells CASARGAGGNSPLHF. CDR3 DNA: TGTGCCAGCGCGAGGGGGGCAGGAGGTAATTCACCCCTCCACTTT.

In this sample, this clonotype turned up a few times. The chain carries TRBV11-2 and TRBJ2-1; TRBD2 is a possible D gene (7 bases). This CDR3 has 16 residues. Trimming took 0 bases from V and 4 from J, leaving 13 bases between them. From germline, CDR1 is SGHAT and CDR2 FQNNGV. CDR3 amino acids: CASSLDEGGAYNEQFF. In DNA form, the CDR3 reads TGTGCCAGCAGCTTAGATGAGGGGGGGGCTTACAATGAGCAGTTCTTC. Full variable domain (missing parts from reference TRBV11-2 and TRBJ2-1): EAGVAQSPRYKIIEKRQSVAFWCNPISGHATLYWYQQILGQGPKLLIQFQNNGVVDDSQLPKDRFSAERLKGVDSTLKIQPAKLEDSAVYLCASSLDEGGAYNEQFFGPGTRLTVL.

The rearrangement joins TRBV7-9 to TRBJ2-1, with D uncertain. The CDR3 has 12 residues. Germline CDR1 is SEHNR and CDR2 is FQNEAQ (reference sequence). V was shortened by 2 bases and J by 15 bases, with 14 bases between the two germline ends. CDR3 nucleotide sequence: TGTGCCAGCAGCTTATATCTAGAAAAATGGTTCTTC. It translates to CASSLYLEKWFF.

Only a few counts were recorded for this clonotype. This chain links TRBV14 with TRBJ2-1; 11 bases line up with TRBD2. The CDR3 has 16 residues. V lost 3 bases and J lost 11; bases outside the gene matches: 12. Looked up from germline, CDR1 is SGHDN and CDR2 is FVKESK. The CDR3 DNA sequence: TGTGCCAGCAGCCAGGATAGCGGGAGGGATAGAGTTAAGCAGTTCTTC. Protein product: CASSQDSGRDRVKQFF.

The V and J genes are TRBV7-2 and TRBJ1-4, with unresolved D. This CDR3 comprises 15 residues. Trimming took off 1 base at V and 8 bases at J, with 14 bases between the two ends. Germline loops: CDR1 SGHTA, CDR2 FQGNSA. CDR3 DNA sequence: TGTGCCAGCAGCTTAGGGGGTGTTCTTAGGGAAAAACTGTTTTTT. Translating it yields CASSLGGVLREKLFF. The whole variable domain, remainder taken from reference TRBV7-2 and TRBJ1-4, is GAGVSQSPSNKVTEKGKDVELRCDPISGHTALYWYRQSLGQGLEFLIYFQGNSAPDKSGLPSDRFSAERTGGSVSTLTIQRTQQEDSAVYLCASSLGGVLREKLFFGSGTQLSVL.

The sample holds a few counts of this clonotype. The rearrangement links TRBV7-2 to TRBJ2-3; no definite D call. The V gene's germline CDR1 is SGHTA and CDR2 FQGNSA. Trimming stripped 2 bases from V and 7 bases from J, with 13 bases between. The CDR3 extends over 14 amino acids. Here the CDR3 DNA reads TGTGCCAGCAGCTTAAGCCGCGGCCAGAATACGCAGTATTTT. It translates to CASSLSRGQNTQYF.

CDR3 protein: CASSLSSGSYEQYF. The DNA for the CDR3 is TGCGCCAGCAGCTTATCTAGCGGGAGCTACGAGCAGTACTTC. This chain uses TRBV5-1 with TRBJ2-7, with 10 bases lining up with TRBD2. The germline V gene has CDR1 SGHRS and CDR2 YFSETQ. The CDR3 loop spans 14 amino acids. The J segment lost 3 bases and the V segment lost 2 bases, leaving 2 bases of the junction unmatched.

In nucleotides, the CDR3 is TGTGCCAGCAGGAAACCACCTGGCGGGGGGACAGAGGGCTACACCTTC. Translated: CASRKPPGGGTEGYTF. This chain uses TRBV28 with TRBJ1-2; 7 bases are shared with TRBD1. V dropped 6 bases and J dropped 8; count of bases not matched to a gene: 18. Germline CDR1 MDHEN, CDR2 SYDVKM. The CDR3 length is 16 residues.

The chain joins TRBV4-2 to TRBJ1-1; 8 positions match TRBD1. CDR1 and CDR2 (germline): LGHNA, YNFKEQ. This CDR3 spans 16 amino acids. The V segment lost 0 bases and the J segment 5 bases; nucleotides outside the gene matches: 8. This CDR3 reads CASSQDFQGARTEAFF. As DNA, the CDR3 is TGTGCCAGCAGCCAAGATTTTCAGGGGGCTAGGACTGAAGCTTTCTTT.

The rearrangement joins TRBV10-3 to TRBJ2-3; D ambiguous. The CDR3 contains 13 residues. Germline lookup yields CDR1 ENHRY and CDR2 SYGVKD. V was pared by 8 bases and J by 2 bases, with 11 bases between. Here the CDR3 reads CAIRPATTDTQYF. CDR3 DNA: TGTGCCATCCGGCCGGCGACCACAGATACGCAGTATTTT.